This note documents a single T cell receptor beta chain sequence. Germline-derived CDR1 and CDR2 are SGHRS and YFSETQ. This CDR3 has 15 residues. The V and J ends lost 0 bases and 2 bases respectively, with 12 bases between them. The source of the sample is a study of blood T cell repertoires in COVID-19. Study-wide background: The United States, Italy and Spain were the sources of the acute and convalescent COVID-19 samples. T cells, B-cell-depleted T cells, or PBMCs supplied cDNA or gDNA.

In the original processing: Amplification of reference gene primers provided the estimated nucleated cell counts. Method: immunoSEQ multiplex PCR; TCRdb's copy keeps in-frame clones and lacks some. V, J and clone size derive from that table, while D and trimming were established from the DNA sequence. In the table there are about 180,000 clones, around 80% of which are singletons. Followed over time, Seattle patients had been enrolled while infection was active. The V gene is TRBV5-1, the J gene TRBJ2-7; D remains unclear. This receptor was taken from a woman aged 35 to 49 with COVID-19, enrolled during active disease. Material: peripheral blood. For the CDR3, the DNA is TGCGCCAGCAGCTTGGGCGTTGCAGGCCCCTACGAGCAGTACTTC. It is translated as CASSLGVAGPYEQYF. The whole variable domain, filled in from reference TRBV5-1 and TRBJ2-7, reads KAGVTQTPRYLIKTRGQQVTLSCSPISGHRSVSWYQQTPGQGLQFLFEYFSETQRNKGNFPGRFSGRQFSNSRSEMNVSTLELGDSALYLCASSLGVAGPYEQYFGPGTRLTVT.